Listed below are T cell receptor beta chains from one sample, sequenced in a study of T cell responses to AZD1222 COVID-19 vaccine. Measured with immunoSEQ multiplex PCR; TCRdb has only the in-frame clones, and not every one. The sample carries some 130,000 clones, 85% to 95% recorded once. The sequencing used peripheral blood, collected 28 days after the second AZD1222 dose. These receptors originate from an adult who received the AZD1222 COVID-19 vaccine. Each CDR3 is given without its conserved first and last residue. Each record gives: V gene, J gene, clone size, CDR3 protein. Not all rows give a size; the values are once, few, many and, for expanded clones, a class.

V: TRBV7-2; J: TRBJ2-1; size: .; CDR3: ASSLTRQGFNEQF
V: TRBV5-6; J: TRBJ2-4; size: .; CDR3: ASSLGSPNIQY
V: TRBV6-5; J: TRBJ1-5; size: once; CDR3: ASRTGNNQPQH
V: TRBV6-5; J: TRBJ1-1; size: .; CDR3: ASSYSRELGTEAF
V: TRBV21-1; J: TRBJ1-3; size: .; CDR3: ASTSRWGNTIY
V: TRBV15; J: TRBJ1-6; size: once; CDR3: ATSRVRGLGYNSPLH
V: TRBV28; J: TRBJ1-6; size: .; CDR3: ASIGPTLALH
V: TRBV6-2/TRBV6-3; J: TRBJ2-6; size: .; CDR3: ASSRAPSGANVLT
V: TRBV6-5; J: TRBJ1-5; size: .; CDR3: ASSDRGPQPQH
V: TRBV4-1; J: TRBJ2-7; size: .; CDR3: ASSQDSKPYEQY
V: TRBV2; J: TRBJ1-5; size: .; CDR3: ASRWDRPSNQPQH
V: TRBV6-2/TRBV6-3; J: TRBJ1-5; size: once; CDR3: ASSPPSQPQH
V: TRBV5-1; J: TRBJ1-3; size: .; CDR3: ASSGQGASGNTIY
V: TRBV10-3; J: TRBJ1-3; size: once; CDR3: AITPPVGNTIY
V: TRBV11-3; J: TRBJ2-1; size: .; CDR3: ASSLRENNEQF
V: TRBV3-1/TRBV3-2; J: TRBJ1-5; size: .; CDR3: ASSQGQVGQPQH
V: TRBV3-1/TRBV3-2; J: TRBJ1-1; size: .; CDR3: ASSRQGTNTEAF
V: TRBV5-4; J: TRBJ2-7; size: .; CDR3: ASGSLNYEQY
V: TRBV29-1; J: TRBJ2-5; size: .; CDR3: SVELGSLETQY
V: TRBV19; J: TRBJ1-1; size: .; CDR3: ASSIGDRGNTEAF
V: TRBV28; J: TRBJ1-2; size: .; CDR3: ASSPLRGYGYT
V: TRBV24-1; J: TRBJ2-5; size: .; CDR3: ATSDFSSGETQY
V: TRBV9; J: TRBJ2-2; size: .; CDR3: ASSQLGTNTGELF
V: TRBV7-9; J: TRBJ2-7; size: .; CDR3: ASSWVTGLYSYEQY
V: TRBV4-1; J: TRBJ1-2; size: .; CDR3: ASSQSNTMKGYT
V: TRBV7-9; J: TRBJ1-3; size: .; CDR3: ASSLVGYSGNTIY
V: TRBV4-1; J: TRBJ2-1; size: .; CDR3: ASSQVHRVAGGGEQF
V: TRBV4-3; J: TRBJ1-3; size: .; CDR3: ASSLRDKGHSGNTIY
V: TRBV7-9; J: TRBJ1-1; size: .; CDR3: ASSRIPMNTEAF
V: TRBV4-1; J: TRBJ1-3; size: few; CDR3: ASSQLQGALSGNTIY
V: TRBV3-1/TRBV3-2; J: TRBJ1-2; size: once; CDR3: ASSQARANYGYT
V: TRBV5-1; J: TRBJ2-3; size: .; CDR3: ASSLDRQATDTQY
V: TRBV19; J: TRBJ1-5; size: once; CDR3: ASSIGRGQPQH
V: TRBV6-5; J: TRBJ1-3; size: .; CDR3: ASRPTYTGNTIY
V: TRBV20-1; J: TRBJ1-5; size: few; CDR3: SASDGGLGNQPQH
V: TRBV7-9; J: TRBJ2-1; size: .; CDR3: ASSRVLYNEQF
V: TRBV10-1; J: TRBJ1-2; size: .; CDR3: ASSELTAPVDYGYT
V: TRBV27; J: TRBJ1-1; size: .; CDR3: ASSSMNTEAF
V: TRBV29-1; J: TRBJ2-7; size: few; CDR3: SVEDEGYEQY
V: TRBV7-9; J: TRBJ1-4; size: .; CDR3: ASSLALSPTNEKLF
V: TRBV6-5; J: TRBJ1-2; size: .; CDR3: ASSTEQGGYT
V: TRBV19; J: TRBJ2-7; size: .; CDR3: ASSISYIPTYEQY
V: TRBV2; J: TRBJ1-1; size: .; CDR3: ASSPLFSSTEAF
V: TRBV10-2; J: TRBJ1-1; size: .; CDR3: ASRSGAPGTEAF
V: TRBV11-2; J: TRBJ1-5; size: .; CDR3: ASSATGEYQPQH
V: TRBV4-1; J: TRBJ2-1; size: .; CDR3: ASSQDVAGGPGDEQF
V: TRBV30; J: TRBJ1-4; size: .; CDR3: AGDGTNEKLF
V: TRBV5-4; J: TRBJ1-5; size: .; CDR3: ASSIDGGNQPQH
V: TRBV5-1; J: TRBJ1-4; size: .; CDR3: ASSPGTVTNEKLF
V: TRBV5-6; J: TRBJ2-3; size: once; CDR3: ASSSQAITDTQY
V: TRBV5-1; J: TRBJ1-6; size: .; CDR3: ASSPKGTGNSPLH
V: TRBV5-4; J: TRBJ2-1; size: .; CDR3: ASSLRGRGDNEQF
V: TRBV19; J: TRBJ1-2; size: .; CDR3: ASSGSGWDYT
V: TRBV6-1; J: TRBJ1-2; size: .; CDR3: ASSEQGYGYT